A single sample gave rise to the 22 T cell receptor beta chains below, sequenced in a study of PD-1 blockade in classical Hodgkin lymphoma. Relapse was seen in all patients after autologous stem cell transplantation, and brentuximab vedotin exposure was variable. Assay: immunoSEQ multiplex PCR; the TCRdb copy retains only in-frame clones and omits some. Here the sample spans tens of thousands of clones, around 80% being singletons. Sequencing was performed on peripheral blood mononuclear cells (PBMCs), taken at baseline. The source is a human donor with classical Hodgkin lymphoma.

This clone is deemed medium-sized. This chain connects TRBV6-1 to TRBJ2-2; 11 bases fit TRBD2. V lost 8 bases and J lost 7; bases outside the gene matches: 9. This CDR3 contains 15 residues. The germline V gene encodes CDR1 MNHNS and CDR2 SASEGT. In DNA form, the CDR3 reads TGTGCCAGCGAGATAGCGGGGGGGCGTAGCGGGGAGCTGTTTTTT. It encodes CASEIAGGRSGELFF.

CDR3: CASSPKFGQENYGYTF. The CDR3 coding sequence is TGTGCCAGCAGCCCTAAATTCGGACAGGAAAACTATGGCTACACCTTC. The chain couples TRBV4-2 to TRBJ1-2, with TRBD1 matching over 7 bases. The CDR3 runs 16 residues. Germline trimming cut 4 bases from V and 2 bases from J; bases unmatched to any gene: 10. The germline V gene has CDR1 LGHNA and CDR2 YNFKEQ.

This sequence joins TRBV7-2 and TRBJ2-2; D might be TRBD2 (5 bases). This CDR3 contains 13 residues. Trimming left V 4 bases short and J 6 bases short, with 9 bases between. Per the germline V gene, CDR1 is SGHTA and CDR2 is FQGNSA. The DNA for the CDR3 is TGTGCCAGCAGCTCACGGGGATCCGGGGAGCTGTTTTTT. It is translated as CASSSRGSGELFF.

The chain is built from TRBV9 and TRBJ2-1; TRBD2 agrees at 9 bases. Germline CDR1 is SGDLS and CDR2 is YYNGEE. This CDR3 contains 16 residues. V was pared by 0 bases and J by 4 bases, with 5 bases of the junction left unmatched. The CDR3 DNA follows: TGTGCCAGCAGCGTAGAGGCTAGCGGGGAGTACAATGAGCAGTTCTTC. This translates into CASSVEASGEYNEQFF.

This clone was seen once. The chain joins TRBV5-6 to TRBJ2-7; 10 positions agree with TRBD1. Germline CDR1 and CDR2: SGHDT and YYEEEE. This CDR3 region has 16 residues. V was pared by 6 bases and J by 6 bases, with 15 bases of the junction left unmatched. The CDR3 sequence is CASNLWDRGILGEQYF. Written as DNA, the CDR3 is TGTGCCAGCAACCTTTGGGACAGGGGAATTTTAGGCGAGCAGTACTTC.

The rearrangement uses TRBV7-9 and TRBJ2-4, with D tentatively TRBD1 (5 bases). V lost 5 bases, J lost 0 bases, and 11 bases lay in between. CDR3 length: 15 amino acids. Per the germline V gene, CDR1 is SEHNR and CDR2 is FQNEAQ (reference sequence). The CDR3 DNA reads TGTGCCAGCAGCGCGCCAGGGCTAGCCAAAAACATTCAGTACTTC. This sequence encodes CASSAPGLAKNIQYF.

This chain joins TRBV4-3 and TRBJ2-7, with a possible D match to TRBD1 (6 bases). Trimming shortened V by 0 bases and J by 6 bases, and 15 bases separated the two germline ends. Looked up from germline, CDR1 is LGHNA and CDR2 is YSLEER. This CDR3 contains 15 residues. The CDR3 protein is CASSQDAGAVVEQYF. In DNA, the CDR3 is TGCGCCAGCAGCCAAGATGCAGGGGCGGTGGTCGAGCAGTACTTC.

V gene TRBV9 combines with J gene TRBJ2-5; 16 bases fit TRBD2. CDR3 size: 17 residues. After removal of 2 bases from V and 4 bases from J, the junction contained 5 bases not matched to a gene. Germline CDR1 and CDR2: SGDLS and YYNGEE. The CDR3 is CASSVGLAGGEVETQYF. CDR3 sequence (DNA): TGTGCCAGCAGCGTGGGACTAGCGGGGGGGGAGGTAGAGACCCAGTACTTC. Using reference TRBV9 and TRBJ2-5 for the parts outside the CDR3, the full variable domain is DSGVTQTPKHLITATGQRVTLRCSPRSGDLSVYWYQQSLDQGLQFLIQYYNGEERAKGNILERFSAQQFPDLHSELNLSSLELGDSALYFCASSVGLAGGEVETQYFGPGTRLLVL.

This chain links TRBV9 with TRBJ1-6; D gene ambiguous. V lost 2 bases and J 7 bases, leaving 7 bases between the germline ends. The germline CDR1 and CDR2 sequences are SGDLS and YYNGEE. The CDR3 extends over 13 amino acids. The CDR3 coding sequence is TGTGCCAGCAGCGTCGGGATGAATTCACCCCTCCACTTT. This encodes CASSVGMNSPLHF.

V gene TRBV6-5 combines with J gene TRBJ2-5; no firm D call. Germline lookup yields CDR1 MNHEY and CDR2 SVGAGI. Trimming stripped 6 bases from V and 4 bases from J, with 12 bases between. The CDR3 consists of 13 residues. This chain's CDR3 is CASRRPGRETQYF. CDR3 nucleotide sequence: TGTGCCAGCAGACGCCCTGGGCGAGAGACCCAGTACTTC.

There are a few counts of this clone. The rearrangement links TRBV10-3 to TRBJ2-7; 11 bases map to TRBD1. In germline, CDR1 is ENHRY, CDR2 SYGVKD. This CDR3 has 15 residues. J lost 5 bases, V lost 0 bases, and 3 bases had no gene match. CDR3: CAISESRTGGDEQYF. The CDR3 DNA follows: TGTGCCATCAGTGAGTCAAGGACAGGGGGCGACGAGCAGTACTTC.

The CDR3 loop reads CASSERAGRGPYEQYF. For the CDR3, the DNA is TGTGCCAGCAGTGAGAGGGCGGGGCGGGGCCCCTACGAGCAGTACTTC. The chain combines TRBV2 with TRBJ2-7, with D perhaps TRBD2 (6 bases). CDR3 size: 16 residues. With 3 bases removed from V and 2 bases from J, the gap between germline ends came to 17 bases. Germline CDR1 SNHLY, CDR2 FYNNEI.

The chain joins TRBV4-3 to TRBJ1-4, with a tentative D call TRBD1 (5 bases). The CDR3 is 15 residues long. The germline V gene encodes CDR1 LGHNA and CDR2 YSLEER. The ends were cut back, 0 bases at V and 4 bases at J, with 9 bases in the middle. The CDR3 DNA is TGCGCCAGCAGCCAAGAGGGGCAGGGTAATGAAAAACTGTTTTTT. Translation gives CASSQEGQGNEKLFF.

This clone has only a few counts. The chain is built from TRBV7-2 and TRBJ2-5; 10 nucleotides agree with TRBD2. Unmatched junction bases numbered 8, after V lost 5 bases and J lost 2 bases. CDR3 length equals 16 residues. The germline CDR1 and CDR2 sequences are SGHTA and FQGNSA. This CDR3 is CASSAQLAGMQETQYF. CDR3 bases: TGTGCCAGCAGCGCGCAACTAGCGGGGATGCAAGAGACCCAGTACTTC.

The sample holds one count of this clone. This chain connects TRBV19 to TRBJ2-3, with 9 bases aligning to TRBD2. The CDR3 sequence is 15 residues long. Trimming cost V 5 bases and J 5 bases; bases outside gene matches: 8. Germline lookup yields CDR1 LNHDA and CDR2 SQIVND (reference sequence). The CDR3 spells CASSPLAGAGDTQYF. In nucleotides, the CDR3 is TGTGCCAGTAGTCCTTTAGCGGGGGCGGGAGATACGCAGTATTTT. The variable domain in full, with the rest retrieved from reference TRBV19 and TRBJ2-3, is DGGITQSPKYLFRKEGQNVTLSCEQNLNHDAMYWYRQDPGQGLRLIYYSQIVNDFQKGDIAEGYSVSREKKESFPLTVTSAQKNPTAFYLCASSPLAGAGDTQYFGPGTRLTVL.

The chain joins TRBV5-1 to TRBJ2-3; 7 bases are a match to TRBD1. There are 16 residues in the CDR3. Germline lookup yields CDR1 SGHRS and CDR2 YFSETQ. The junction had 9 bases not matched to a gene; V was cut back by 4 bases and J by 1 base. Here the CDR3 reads CASSLGQLGGTDTQYF. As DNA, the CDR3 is TGCGCCAGCAGCCTGGGACAGTTGGGCGGCACAGATACGCAGTATTTT.

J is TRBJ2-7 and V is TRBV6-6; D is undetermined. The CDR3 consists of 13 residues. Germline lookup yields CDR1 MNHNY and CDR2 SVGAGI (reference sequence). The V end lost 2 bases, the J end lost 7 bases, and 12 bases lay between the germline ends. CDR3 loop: CASSYEFKGEQYF. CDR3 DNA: TGTGCCAGCAGTTACGAGTTCAAAGGGGAGCAGTACTTC.

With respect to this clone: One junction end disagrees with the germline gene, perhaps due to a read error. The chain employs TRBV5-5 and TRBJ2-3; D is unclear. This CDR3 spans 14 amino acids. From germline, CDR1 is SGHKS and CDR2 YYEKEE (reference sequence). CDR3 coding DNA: TGCGCCAGCAGCCAAGGACCAGGCACAGATACGCAGTATTTT. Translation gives CASSQGPGTDTQYF.

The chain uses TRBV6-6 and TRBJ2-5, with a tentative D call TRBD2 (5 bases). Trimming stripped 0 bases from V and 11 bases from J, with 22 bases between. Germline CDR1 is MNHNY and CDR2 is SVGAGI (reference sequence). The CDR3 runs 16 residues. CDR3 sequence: CASSYSPDPGVIEQYF. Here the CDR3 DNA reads TGTGCCAGCAGTTACTCACCCGACCCCGGGGTTATTGAGCAGTACTTC.

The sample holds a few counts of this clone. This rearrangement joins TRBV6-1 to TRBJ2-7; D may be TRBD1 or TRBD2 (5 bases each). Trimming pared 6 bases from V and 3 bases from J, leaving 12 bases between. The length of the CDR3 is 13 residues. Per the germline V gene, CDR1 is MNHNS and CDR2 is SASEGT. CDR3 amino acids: CASSTGPSYEQYF. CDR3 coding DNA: TGTGCCAGCAGCACGGGACCCAGCTACGAGCAGTACTTC.

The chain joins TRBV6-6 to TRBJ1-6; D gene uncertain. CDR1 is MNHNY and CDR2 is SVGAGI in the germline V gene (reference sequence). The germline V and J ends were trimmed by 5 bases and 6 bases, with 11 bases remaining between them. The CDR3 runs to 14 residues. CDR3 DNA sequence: TGTGCCAGCAGTCTTTCCTCCAGTAATTCACCCCTCCACTTT. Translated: CASSLSSSNSPLHF.

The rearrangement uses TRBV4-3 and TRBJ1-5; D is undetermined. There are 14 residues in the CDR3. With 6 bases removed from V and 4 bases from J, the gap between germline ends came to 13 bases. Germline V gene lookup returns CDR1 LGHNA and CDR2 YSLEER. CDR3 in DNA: TGCGCCAGCAGTAAACAGCCAGTAAATCAGCCCCAGCATTTT. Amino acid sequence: CASSKQPVNQPQHF.